This is a list of T cell receptor beta chains from one sample in a study of cytomegalovirus exposure and HLA in healthy donors. The data were produced by immunoSEQ multiplex PCR, yet TCRdb's version contains in-frame clones alone and is incomplete. The sample contains about 240,000 clones, 75% to 90% of which appear only once. What was sequenced was PBMCs. These receptors were collected from a woman in her thirties in good health and CMV-seropositive. Both conserved end residues are part of each CDR3. Fields, in order: D gene, V gene, J gene, clone size, CDR3 DNA, CDR3 protein. A D gene is named only where the DNA matches it firmly. Some rows mark clone size as missing; the rest say once, few, many or name a class of expanded clone.

d_call: TRBD1
v_call: TRBV5-6
j_call: TRBJ2-2
clone_size: NA
cdr3_nt: TGTGCCAGCAGCTTCGGCTTCGGGACAGGGAACACCGGGGAGCTGTTTTTT
cdr3_aa: CASSFGFGTGNTGELFF

d_call: TRBD2
v_call: TRBV7-9
j_call: TRBJ2-3
clone_size: NA
cdr3_nt: TGTGCCAGCAGCTTAGGCCTCCGGACTAGCGGGAGCACAGATACGCAGTATTTT
cdr3_aa: CASSLGLRTSGSTDTQYF

d_call: TRBD1
v_call: TRBV5-6
j_call: TRBJ2-3
clone_size: once
cdr3_nt: TGTGCCAGCAGCTTACAGGGGTTTATTTCTGATAGCACAGATACGCAGTATTTT
cdr3_aa: CASSLQGFISDSTDTQYF

d_call: TRBD1
v_call: TRBV29-1
j_call: TRBJ2-7
clone_size: NA
cdr3_nt: TGCAGCGTTGTTAGGGACAGGGGCCCCTACGAGCAGTACTTC
cdr3_aa: CSVVRDRGPYEQYF

d_call: NA
v_call: TRBV10-2
j_call: TRBJ1-1
clone_size: NA
cdr3_nt: TGCGCCAGCAGTGCTACAGGGATGAACACTGAAGCTTTCTTT
cdr3_aa: CASSATGMNTEAFF

d_call: NA
v_call: TRBV19
j_call: TRBJ2-3
clone_size: NA
cdr3_nt: TGTGCCAGTAACCCGGGATCCTCCACAGATACGCAGTATTTT
cdr3_aa: CASNPGSSTDTQYF

d_call: TRBD1
v_call: TRBV12-5
j_call: TRBJ2-5
clone_size: NA
cdr3_nt: TGTGCTAGTGGTGGGACAGGAGAGACCCAGTACTTC
cdr3_aa: CASGGTGETQYF

d_call: NA
v_call: TRBV5-1
j_call: TRBJ1-4
clone_size: NA
cdr3_nt: TGCGCCAGCAGCCGGACCGGGACACCCAATGAAAAACTGTTTTTT
cdr3_aa: CASSRTGTPNEKLFF

d_call: NA
v_call: TRBV5-4
j_call: TRBJ2-3
clone_size: NA
cdr3_nt: TGTGCCAGCAGCAAAACTAGCACAGATACGCAGTATTTT
cdr3_aa: CASSKTSTDTQYF

d_call: TRBD1
v_call: TRBV7-3
j_call: TRBJ1-1
clone_size: NA
cdr3_nt: TGTGCCAGCAGCCCGGGACAGGGGGCCCCTGAAGCTTTCTTT
cdr3_aa: CASSPGQGAPEAFF

d_call: NA
v_call: TRBV11-2
j_call: TRBJ2-2
clone_size: NA
cdr3_nt: TGTGCCAGCAGCTCACAGGGTTTAACCGGGGAGCTGTTTTTT
cdr3_aa: CASSSQGLTGELFF

d_call: NA
v_call: TRBV7-2
j_call: TRBJ2-5
clone_size: NA
cdr3_nt: TGTGCCAGCAGTTTCCCCGGGGAGACCCAGTACTTC
cdr3_aa: CASSFPGETQYF

d_call: NA
v_call: TRBV7-2
j_call: TRBJ2-7
clone_size: NA
cdr3_nt: TGTGCCAGCAGCTTCCGCTCCTTGAGTGAGCAGTACTTC
cdr3_aa: CASSFRSLSEQYF

d_call: NA
v_call: TRBV7-9
j_call: TRBJ2-7
clone_size: few
cdr3_nt: TGTGCCAGCACCCCACCGAGAGGTAGCTACGAGCAGTACTTC
cdr3_aa: CASTPPRGSYEQYF

d_call: NA
v_call: TRBV7-3
j_call: TRBJ2-3
clone_size: NA
cdr3_nt: TGTGCCAGCAGCTTATCTGGCCCAGATACGCAGTATTTT
cdr3_aa: CASSLSGPDTQYF

d_call: TRBD2
v_call: TRBV7-2
j_call: TRBJ2-4
clone_size: NA
cdr3_nt: TGTGCCAGCAGCTGGGGGGGACTAGCGGGATCGGACATTCAGTACTTC
cdr3_aa: CASSWGGLAGSDIQYF

d_call: NA
v_call: TRBV7-8
j_call: TRBJ2-7
clone_size: NA
cdr3_nt: TGTGCCAGCAGCCCCCTAGCAAGTCACGAGCAGTACTTC
cdr3_aa: CASSPLASHEQYF

d_call: NA
v_call: TRBV29-1
j_call: TRBJ2-7
clone_size: once
cdr3_nt: TGCAGCGTAAAGGGAGTTTCCGGATACGAGCAGTACTTC
cdr3_aa: CSVKGVSGYEQYF

d_call: NA
v_call: TRBV2
j_call: TRBJ2-1
clone_size: NA
cdr3_nt: TGTGCCAGCAGTGAAACGGGGGAGTCCTACTACAATGAGCAGTTCTTC
cdr3_aa: CASSETGESYYNEQFF

d_call: TRBD1
v_call: TRBV5-1
j_call: TRBJ2-7
clone_size: NA
cdr3_nt: TGCGCCAGCAGCTTTCGTGGGGGACAGGGCATCAACGAGCAGTACTTC
cdr3_aa: CASSFRGGQGINEQYF

d_call: TRBD2
v_call: TRBV19
j_call: TRBJ2-2
clone_size: NA
cdr3_nt: TGTGCCAGTAGTATCTCCGGACTAGCGGGAGCGGCGAACACCGGGGAGCTGTTTTTT
cdr3_aa: CASSISGLAGAANTGELFF

d_call: TRBD1
v_call: TRBV10-2
j_call: TRBJ2-1
clone_size: NA
cdr3_nt: TGCGCCAGCAGTACTTTGACAGGGGGCGGGGGGAATGAGCAGTTCTTC
cdr3_aa: CASSTLTGGGGNEQFF

d_call: NA
v_call: TRBV7-6
j_call: TRBJ2-7
clone_size: NA
cdr3_nt: TGTGCCAGCAGCTTACGGACTAACGCCTACGAGCAGTACTTC
cdr3_aa: CASSLRTNAYEQYF

d_call: TRBD2
v_call: TRBV5-4
j_call: TRBJ2-1
clone_size: NA
cdr3_nt: TGTGCCAGCAGCGTGGACCTAGCGGGGTACAATGAGCAGTTCTTC
cdr3_aa: CASSVDLAGYNEQFF

d_call: NA
v_call: TRBV7-2
j_call: TRBJ2-3
clone_size: NA
cdr3_nt: TGTGCCAGCAGCCTGCTGAGTGGCACAGATACGCAGTATTTT
cdr3_aa: CASSLLSGTDTQYF

d_call: TRBD1
v_call: TRBV5-4
j_call: TRBJ1-4
clone_size: NA
cdr3_nt: TGTGCCAGCAGCTCCGGGACAGTTAATGAAAAACTGTTTTTT
cdr3_aa: CASSSGTVNEKLFF

d_call: TRBD1
v_call: TRBV2
j_call: TRBJ1-1
clone_size: NA
cdr3_nt: TGTGCCAGCAGTGCCTTACAGGGGAGGAACACTGAAGCTTTCTTT
cdr3_aa: CASSALQGRNTEAFF

d_call: TRBD2
v_call: TRBV4-1
j_call: TRBJ2-5
clone_size: NA
cdr3_nt: TGCGCCAGCAGCCAAGATCCGGGGGGAGGGCCAGTCGAGACCCAGTACTTC
cdr3_aa: CASSQDPGGGPVETQYF